This T cell receptor (beta chain) emerged from a study of naive and memory T cell subsets. Overall study results and limits: Higher TCR numbers at tuberculin sites reflect T cell infiltration, per interpretation. TCR transcript changes with activation or differentiation may affect this RNA method.

This CDR3 contains 12 residues. Trimming removed 0 bases from V and 5 bases from J, with 5 bases in between. Per the germline V gene, CDR1 is SGHTS and CDR2 is YDEGEE. As for treatment: skin biopsy from PPD injection site in Mantoux-positive individual. An oligonucleotide containing a UMI was ligated to the 3' end of TCR cDNA. Input was about 1 to 1,100 ng of DNase-treated total RNA without cell sorting. Amplification of ligated cDNA took four PCR rounds with SP2 and nested alpha and beta constant primers. Each CDR3 protein is one row after TCRdb ran MiXCR on the UMI-ligation and nested PCR reads. The data show 35,000 to 40,000 distinct CDR3 sequences, approximately 11% seen once. Worth noting for this clonotype: Its matching antigen is unknown.

The sequence derives from an adult in good health. This chain connects TRBV5-8 to TRBJ1-1, with D unclear. This specimen consisted of skin, obtained from a tuberculin skin test site. The CDR3 DNA follows: TGTGCCAGCAGCTTGGTCGGGACTGAAGCTTTCTTT. Protein sequence: CASSLVGTEAFF.